These 5 T cell receptor beta chains came from one sample sequenced in a study of T-cell reconstitution after alpha-beta-depleted transplantation in children. As it was prepared, the TCRbeta library received unique molecular identifiers. MiXCR, run by TCRdb on the PCR reads, gives a single entry per CDR3 protein. This sample has hundreds of thousands of distinct CDR3 sequences, with around 13% found just once. Sequenced material: PBMCs, taken before TCRalphabeta/CD19-depleted stem cell transplant. The receptor set was obtained from a girl aged 2 to 10 with congenital amegakaryocytic thrombocytopenia, due to receive a stem cell transplant.

This clonotype showed up just a few times. J is TRBJ2-3 and V is TRBV2; TRBD2 matches 7 bases. This CDR3 has 15 residues. Trimming cost V 4 bases and J 1 base; bases outside gene matches: 5. Per the germline V gene, CDR1 is SNHLY and CDR2 is FYNNEI. CDR3 sequence: CASSVSLAGTDTQYF. As DNA, the CDR3 is TGTGCCAGCAGTGTTAGTCTAGCGGGCACAGATACGCAGTATTTT.

This rearrangement joins TRBV20-1 to TRBJ2-7; no clear D gene. Germline V gene lookup returns CDR1 DFQATT and CDR2 SNEGSKA (reference sequence). The V and J ends lost 7 bases and 1 base respectively, with 11 bases between them. The CDR3 spans 12 residues. CDR3 protein: CSVQASSYEQYF. The CDR3 coding sequence is TGCAGTGTCCAGGCCAGTTCCTACGAGCAGTACTTC.

This clonotype was observed many times. The chain employs TRBV20-1 and TRBJ2-2; 11 bases match TRBD1. In germline, CDR1 is DFQATT, CDR2 SNEGSKA (reference sequence). This CDR3 region has 15 residues. The junction had 5 bases not matched to a gene; V was cut back by 3 bases and J by 5 bases. The CDR3 is CSASPGTGGTGELFF. The CDR3 DNA sequence: TGCAGTGCTAGTCCCGGGACAGGGGGAACCGGGGAGCTGTTTTTT.

This clonotype was seen ten or more times. The CDR3 reads CSVTTGTEGETQYF. The CDR3 DNA sequence: TGCAGCGTTACGACCGGGACAGAAGGAGAGACCCAGTACTTC. This chain links TRBV29-1 with TRBJ2-5; 7 bases fit TRBD1. The V and J ends lost 5 bases and 4 bases, in that order; junction bases with no gene match: 10. In germline, CDR1 is SQVTM, CDR2 ANQGSEA. The CDR3 extends over 14 amino acids.

The gene calls are TRBV28 and TRBJ2-1; tentative D call: TRBD2 (7 bases). Germline-derived CDR1 and CDR2 are MDHEN and SYDVKM. The CDR3 length is 19 residues. V lost 3 bases, J lost 9 bases, and 30 bases lay in between. The CDR3, as DNA: TGTGCCAGCAGTTTTATATTCCTAGCATCGGGTTGGGGGGGCCTTGAGCAGTTCTTC. It codes for CASSFIFLASGWGGLEQFF. The whole variable domain, remainder taken from reference TRBV28 and TRBJ2-1, is DVKVTQSSRYLVKRTGEKVFLECVQDMDHENMFWYRQDPGLGLRLIYFSYDVKMKEKGDIPEGYSVSREKKERFSLILESASTNQTSMYLCASSFIFLASGWGGLEQFFGPGTRLTVL.